The 28 T cell receptor beta chains below come from one sample, sequenced in a study of early T cells in non-severe SARS-CoV-2 infection. TCRdb reanalysed the 5' RACE reads using MiXCR and keeps one entry per CDR3 protein. Here the sample spans more than 25,000 distinct CDR3 sequences, roughly 3% being singletons. Sequenced: whole blood. These TCRs come from an adult who was a healthcare worker with PCR-confirmed SARS-CoV-2 infection or an uninfected control (not recorded which).

This clonotype appeared many times. The CDR3 sequence is CASSLQGAGYNEQFF. CDR3 bases: TGTGCCAGCAGTTTACAGGGGGCGGGATACAATGAGCAGTTCTTC. The V gene is TRBV28, the J gene TRBJ2-1, with 8 nucleotides matching TRBD1. CDR1 and CDR2 (germline): MDHEN, SYDVKM. V gave up 2 bases and J gave up 4 bases; unmatched junction bases: 4. This CDR3 is built from 15 residues.

This clonotype was seen repeatedly, ten times or more. The rearrangement uses TRBV5-1 and TRBJ2-2; 11 bases match TRBD2. Unmatched junction bases numbered 10, after V lost 3 bases and J lost 0 bases. CDR1 is SGHRS, CDR2 YFSETQ, per germline. The CDR3 contains 19 residues. CDR3 DNA: TGCGCCAGCAGCTCCCAGTTAACGGGACTAGCGGCGAACACCGGGGAGCTGTTTTTT. Translation gives CASSSQLTGLAANTGELFF.

This clonotype was seen repeatedly, ten times or more. The gene calls are TRBV20-1 and TRBJ1-2, with D possibly being TRBD1 (6 bases). The CDR3 is made up of 15 amino acids. Germline CDR1 reads DFQATT; CDR2 reads SNEGSKA (reference sequence). V was clipped by 3 bases and J by 7 bases, with 21 bases between them. The CDR3 region is CSARNGDRSVGGYTF. CDR3 DNA sequence: TGCAGTGCTAGGAATGGTGACAGGTCGGTCGGTGGCTACACCTTC.

The table lists this clonotype with many counts. V gene TRBV5-1 combines with J gene TRBJ1-1; maybe TRBD1 (5 bases). CDR3 size: 15 residues. Germline assignment: CDR1 SGHRS and CDR2 YFSETQ. With 1 base removed from V and 7 bases from J, the gap between germline ends came to 17 bases. The CDR3 DNA follows: TGCGCCAGCAGCTTGTTGGGGGACGACCAGGATGAAGCTTTCTTT. Translation gives CASSLLGDDQDEAFF.

The chain recombines TRBV11-3 with TRBJ1-6; 7 nucleotides align to TRBD1. J was trimmed by 8 bases and V by 3 bases; bases with no gene match: 1. The CDR3 has 13 amino acids. Germline CDR1 reads SGHNT; CDR2 reads YENEEA. The CDR3 DNA reads TGTGCCAGCAGCTTTGACAGGGATTCACCCCTCCACTTT. Its translation: CASSFDRDSPLHF.

In its sample, this clonotype was seen many times. The rearrangement joins TRBV6-2 or TRBV6-3 to TRBJ2-3; D is unclear. The CDR3 is made up of 15 amino acids. Germline assignment: CDR1 MNHEY and CDR2 SVGEGT. Between the trimmed V and J ends, which lost 5 bases and 6 bases, there was a span of 18 bases. The CDR3 spells CASSNGPGLRDTQYF. The CDR3 DNA sequence: TGTGCCAGCAGTAATGGCCCCGGGTTAAGGGATACGCAGTATTTT.

This clonotype was picked up many times. DNA of the CDR3: TGTGCCACCAGTGACAGGACAGGCACAGATACGCAGTATTTT. Translation: CATSDRTGTDTQYF. The chain employs TRBV24-1 and TRBJ2-3, with a weak D call TRBD1 (6 bases). V lost 4 bases to trimming and J lost 1 base, with 8 bases between them. Germline CDR1 is KGHDR and CDR2 is SFDVKD. The CDR3 is 14 residues long.

This clonotype was picked up many times. The chain carries TRBV5-1 and TRBJ1-5, with TRBD1 matching 9 bases. Germline CDR1 is SGHRS and CDR2 is YFSETQ. Trimming at V came to 0 bases and at J to 0 bases, leaving 7 bases not matched to a gene. The CDR3 is 18 residues long. CDR3 residues: CASSLGIRDRDSNQPQHF. The CDR3 coding sequence is TGCGCCAGCAGCTTGGGAATCCGGGACAGGGATAGCAATCAGCCCCAGCATTTT.

This clonotype appeared many times. The gene calls are TRBV20-1 and TRBJ2-1, with TRBD2 matching 7 bases. V lost 3 bases to trimming and J lost 6 bases; unmatched junction nucleotides: 8. CDR3 length: 14 residues. From germline, CDR1 is DFQATT and CDR2 SNEGSKA (reference sequence). The CDR3 region has the DNA TGCAGTGCTAGGAGTCAGACGGGGGGCAATGAGCAGTTCTTC. As protein: CSARSQTGGNEQFF.

Many counts were recorded for this clonotype. This sequence joins TRBV18 and TRBJ1-6; D may be TRBD1 (6 bases). The length of the CDR3 is 15 residues. Germline CDR1 is KGHSH and CDR2 is LQKENI. The V and J ends lost 6 bases and 9 bases respectively, with 18 bases between them. CDR3 loop: CASSETGIYGSPLHF. In DNA, the CDR3 is TGTGCCAGCTCGGAGACAGGTATCTACGGTTCACCCCTCCACTTT. Full variable domain (remainder filled in from reference TRBV18 and TRBJ1-6): NAGVMQNPRHLVRRRGQEARLRCSPMKGHSHVYWYRQLPEEGLKFMVYLQKENIIDESGMPKERFSAEFPKEGPSILRIQQVVRGDSAAYFCASSETGIYGSPLHFGNGTRLTVT.

This clonotype has a count of ten or more. This chain connects TRBV4-1 to TRBJ2-1; tentatively, D is TRBD2 (5 bases). Per germline, CDR1 MGHRA and CDR2 YSYEKL. The CDR3 sequence is 17 residues long. The V end was cut by 0 bases, the J end by 1 base, with 13 bases between. The CDR3 coding sequence is TGCGCCAGCAGCCAAGAGGGGAGTTTAACGTCCTACAATGAGCAGTTCTTC. This sequence encodes CASSQEGSLTSYNEQFF.

This clonotype occurred many times. The chain recombines TRBV14 with TRBJ2-5; unclear D gene. V lost 6 bases, J lost 2 bases, and 10 bases lay in between. Per the germline V gene, CDR1 is SGHDN and CDR2 is FVKESK. The CDR3 is made up of 13 amino acids. The DNA for the CDR3 is TGTGCCAGCAGAAAAGGTCGGCAAGAGACCCAGTACTTC. The encoded protein is CASRKGRQETQYF.

The J gene is TRBJ2-4, the V gene TRBV3-1, with 9 bases fitting TRBD1. The CDR3 is 19 amino acids. Losses at the gene ends were 5 bases for V and 7 bases for J; bases not matched to a gene: 21. The germline V gene encodes CDR1 LGHDT and CDR2 YNNKEL (reference sequence). The CDR3 region is CASSSYQAGWTGDGNIQYF. Written as DNA, the CDR3 is TGTGCCAGCAGCTCTTACCAGGCCGGTTGGACAGGGGATGGGAACATTCAGTACTTC.

This clonotype was seen ten or more times. J is TRBJ1-2 and V is TRBV15, with D perhaps TRBD1 (5 bases). This CDR3 is built from 13 residues. Trimming left V 8 bases short and J 3 bases short, with 13 bases between. The germline V gene has CDR1 LNHNV and CDR2 YYDKDF (reference sequence). The CDR3 is CATHGQGDYGYTF. DNA for the CDR3: TGTGCCACCCACGGGCAGGGAGACTATGGCTACACCTTC.

This clonotype has a count of ten or more. V gene TRBV29-1 combines with J gene TRBJ1-4, with TRBD1 as a possible D gene (6 bases). CDR1 is SQVTM, CDR2 ANQGSEA, per germline. The ends were cut back, 0 bases at V and 5 bases at J, with 13 bases in the middle. The CDR3 is 15 amino acids. The CDR3, as DNA: TGCAGCGTTGAAGATATATCAGGGGCCAATGAAAAACTGTTTTTT. Its protein product is CSVEDISGANEKLFF.

This clonotype was seen many times. The chain links TRBV6-5 to TRBJ2-2; D is undetermined. The V end was cut by 6 bases, the J end by 4 bases, with 18 bases between. The CDR3 consists of 16 residues. Germline CDR1 MNHEY, CDR2 SVGAGI. CDR3 amino acids: CASSPAGQVVTGELFF. CDR3 nucleotide sequence: TGTGCCAGCAGCCCCGCTGGGCAGGTCGTCACCGGGGAGCTGTTTTTT.

This clonotype has more than one count but fewer than ten. The chain is built from TRBV9 and TRBJ1-2; 9 nucleotides agree with TRBD1. The germline V gene has CDR1 SGDLS and CDR2 YYNGEE. The CDR3 is 15 residues long. The V gene end was trimmed by 3 bases and the J gene end by 5 bases; junction bases not matched to a gene: 8. The CDR3 DNA follows: TGTGCCAGCAGCGCCCGCACCGGGACAGGGTATGGCTACACCTTC. As protein: CASSARTGTGYGYTF.

The rearrangement joins TRBV29-1 to TRBJ1-1, with D possibly matching TRBD1 (5 bases). The CDR3 runs 12 residues. The V gene's germline CDR1 is SQVTM and CDR2 ANQGSEA. Trimming removed 7 bases from V and 1 base from J, with 10 bases in between. The CDR3 is CSGGLGNTEAFF. DNA of the CDR3: TGCAGCGGGGGCCTGGGGAACACTGAAGCTTTCTTT.

This clonotype was detected many times. The chain combines TRBV2 with TRBJ2-5; 7 nucleotides match TRBD1. Germline CDR1 reads SNHLY; CDR2 reads FYNNEI. Germline trimming cut 11 bases from V and 5 bases from J; bases unmatched to any gene: 14. There are 14 residues in the CDR3. The CDR3 is CASPGGFLTETQYF. The CDR3 region has the DNA TGTGCCTCCCCAGGGGGTTTCTTAACCGAGACCCAGTACTTC.

This clonotype has at least ten counts. The V call is TRBV6-5, the J call TRBJ2-1; TRBD1 agrees at 8 bases. The CDR3 sequence is 14 residues long. Trimming took 6 bases from V and 10 from J; bases not matched to a gene: 11. Per the germline V gene, CDR1 is MNHEY and CDR2 is SVGAGI. The CDR3 coding sequence is TGTGCCAGCAGCAGGTCCAGGGGGCTAGGAGAGCAGTTCTTC. Translating it yields CASSRSRGLGEQFF.

This clonotype has ten or more counts. V is TRBV5-1 and J is TRBJ2-3; D remains ambiguous. With 1 base removed from V and 4 bases from J, the gap between germline ends came to 7 bases. Germline values: CDR1 SGHRS, CDR2 YFSETQ. The CDR3 contains 13 residues. CDR3 coding DNA: TGCGCCAGCAGCTTGAGTTCCCCAGATACGCAGTATTTT. Its translation is CASSLSSPDTQYF. Full variable domain (remainder filled in from reference TRBV5-1 and TRBJ2-3): KAGVTQTPRYLIKTRGQQVTLSCSPISGHRSVSWYQQTPGQGLQFLFEYFSETQRNKGNFPGRFSGRQFSNSRSEMNVSTLELGDSALYLCASSLSSPDTQYFGPGTRLTVL.

This clonotype came up a few times. DNA for the CDR3: TGTGCCAGCAGCCTCATTGGGACTACCCTGAGTGAGCAGTTCTTC. This gives the protein CASSLIGTTLSEQFF. This chain joins TRBV7-2 and TRBJ2-1, with 7 bases lining up with TRBD2. CDR3 length equals 15 residues. Germline lookup yields CDR1 SGHTA and CDR2 FQGNSA. Losses at the gene ends were 5 bases for V and 9 bases for J; bases not matched to a gene: 13.

This clonotype occurred many times. The V call is TRBV7-2, the J call TRBJ2-2; possible D gene TRBD2, 5 bases. The CDR3 runs 15 residues. V was pared by 2 bases and J by 1 base, with 8 bases between. CDR1 is SGHTA, CDR2 FQGNSA, per germline. The CDR3 reads CASSLKGRNTGELFF. CDR3 coding DNA: TGTGCCAGCAGCTTAAAAGGGAGGAACACCGGGGAGCTGTTTTTT.

This clonotype was observed many times. V gene TRBV7-8 combines with J gene TRBJ2-7; no reliable D call. V shed 4 bases and J shed 3 bases, with 16 bases lying between them. Germline V CDR1 and CDR2: SGHVS, FQNEAQ. The CDR3 consists of 15 residues. CDR3 sequence (DNA): TGTGCCAGCAGCTCCCGATCGGTTCCTTTCTACGAGCAGTACGTC. Translating it yields CASSSRSVPFYEQYV.

Details on this clonotype: Since a much larger clone is just one base distant, this may be a read error. The rearrangement links TRBV19 to TRBJ1-5, with D possibly being TRBD1 (6 bases). The CDR3 length is 16 residues. V lost 3 bases and J 3 bases, leaving 15 bases between the germline ends. Germline V lookup: CDR1 LNHDA, CDR2 SQIVND (reference sequence). CDR3 bases: TGTGCCAGTAGTATGAACCTCGGGACACTCAATCAGCCCCAGCATTTT. This sequence encodes CASSMNLGTLNQPQHF. The variable domain in full, completed from reference TRBV19 and TRBJ1-5, reads DGGITQSPKYLFRKEGQNVTLSCEQNLNHDAMYWYRQDPGQGLRLIYYSQIVNDFQKGDIAEGYSVSREKKESFPLTVTSAQKNPTAFYLCASSMNLGTLNQPQHFGDGTRLSIL.

This clonotype was seen repeatedly, ten times or more. The gene calls are TRBV12-3 or TRBV12-4 and TRBJ1-5; possibly TRBD1 for D (5 bases). Trimming stripped 5 bases from V and 7 bases from J, with 9 bases between. CDR3 length: 12 residues. The CDR3 is CASSGTRQPQHF. The CDR3 DNA is TGTGCCAGCAGTGGGACTCGGCAGCCCCAGCATTTT.

The sample holds many counts of this clonotype. The chain links TRBV12-3 or TRBV12-4 to TRBJ2-3; 11 bases line up with TRBD2. This CDR3 spans 14 amino acids. J was trimmed by 6 bases and V by 6 bases; bases with no gene match: 5. CDR3 nucleotides: TGTGCCAGCAGACGTAGCGGGGGGGTGGATACGCAGTATTTT. As protein: CASRRSGGVDTQYF.

This clonotype has only a few counts. This sequence joins TRBV6-6 and TRBJ2-2; perhaps TRBD1 as D (6 bases). The CDR3 length is 14 residues. CDR1 and CDR2 from the germline V gene are MNHNY and SVGAGI (reference sequence). Trimming removed 6 bases at V and 0 bases at J, with 8 bases between. CDR3 loop: CASRGTSNTGELFF. For the CDR3, the DNA is TGTGCCAGCAGGGGGACATCGAACACCGGGGAGCTGTTTTTT.